Following are 28 T cell receptor beta chains from one sample sequenced in a study of T cells after yellow fever vaccination. TCRdb redid the calling of the 5' RACE reads with MiXCR, one entry per CDR3 protein. The table includes hundreds of thousands of distinct CDR3 sequences, approximately 16% detected once. The input for sequencing was PBMCs, taken 5 days after the first yellow fever vaccination. The receptors here all came from a man aged 18-30 years who received the YFV17D yellow fever vaccine.

A note on this clonotype: This may arise from a read error, as a much more abundant clone is one base away. The chain couples TRBV28 to TRBJ2-1; D not resolved. Trimming pared 9 bases from V and 5 bases from J, leaving 11 bases between. The germline CDR1 and CDR2 sequences are MDHEN and SYDVKM. This CDR3 region has 12 residues. CDR3 DNA sequence: TGTGCCAGAATGTGGGGAAACAATGAGCAGTTCTTC. Protein: CARMWGNNEQFF.

This chain joins TRBV7-9 and TRBJ2-7, with TRBD1 matching 10 bases. V was clipped by 5 bases and J by 2 bases; unmatched bases: 6. This CDR3 is 15 amino acids long. CDR1 and CDR2 (germline): SEHNR, FQNEAQ (reference sequence). In DNA, the CDR3 is TGTGCCAGCAGCCGTGGGACAGGGGTGGCCTACGAGCAGTACTTC. Its translation is CASSRGTGVAYEQYF.

The chain is built from TRBV29-1 and TRBJ2-5; D is unclear. V was clipped by 1 base and J by 7 bases, with 10 bases between them. Looked up from germline, CDR1 is SQVTM and CDR2 is ANQGSEA. There are 12 residues in the CDR3. The CDR3 coding sequence is TGCAGCGTTGAAGTGGGCTCAGTGACCCAGTACTTC. Translation gives CSVEVGSVTQYF.

This clonotype came up a few times. The chain joins TRBV5-1 to TRBJ2-7; 9 bases align to TRBD2. After removal of 0 bases from V and 4 bases from J, the junction contained 8 bases not matched to a gene. The CDR3 totals 16 residues. Per germline, CDR1 SGHRS and CDR2 YFSETQ. The CDR3 DNA reads as TGCGCCAGCAGCTTGGAGCGGGGGGCAACGTTTTACGAGCAGTACTTC. It yields the protein CASSLERGATFYEQYF. Filled out from reference TRBV5-1 and TRBJ2-7, the complete variable domain reads KAGVTQTPRYLIKTRGQQVTLSCSPISGHRSVSWYQQTPGQGLQFLFEYFSETQRNKGNFPGRFSGRQFSNSRSEMNVSTLELGDSALYLCASSLERGATFYEQYFGPGTRLTVT.

The J gene is TRBJ2-7, the V gene TRBV6-1; D is unresolved. The CDR3 has 12 residues. Germline loops: CDR1 MNHNS, CDR2 SASEGT. Trimming took off 4 bases at V and 5 bases at J, with 9 bases between the two ends. The CDR3: CASSVLEDEQYV. Here the CDR3 DNA reads TGTGCCAGCAGTGTCCTCGAAGACGAGCAGTACGTC.

This clonotype showed up many times. This chain connects TRBV20-1 to TRBJ2-3, with 8 bases lining up with TRBD2. Unmatched junction bases numbered 7, after V lost 5 bases and J lost 6 bases. Germline loops: CDR1 DFQATT, CDR2 SNEGSKA (reference sequence). This CDR3 comprises 13 residues. DNA of the CDR3: TGCAGTGCTTTGAGTGGGACTAGTGATACGCAGTATTTT. Its protein product is CSALSGTSDTQYF.

This clonotype came up a few times. The rearrangement uses TRBV7-9 and TRBJ2-1, with a weak D call TRBD1 (5 bases). Germline CDR1 and CDR2: SEHNR and FQNEAQ (reference sequence). V dropped 5 bases and J dropped 7 bases, with 15 bases sitting between them. CDR3 length equals 14 residues. CDR3 loop: CASSPRQGRNEQFF. The CDR3 DNA follows: TGTGCCAGCAGCCCCAGGCAGGGCAGGAATGAGCAGTTCTTC.

The chain recombines TRBV12-3 or TRBV12-4 with TRBJ2-3; D is uncertain. The CDR3 contains 20 residues. Between the trimmed V and J ends, which lost 5 bases and 1 base, there was a span of 28 bases. The CDR3 nucleotides read TGTGCCAGCAGTCCTTCCCGGACGGGCCCTGAAAGTTTTGGCACAGATACGCAGTATTTT. It translates to CASSPSRTGPESFGTDTQYF.

This clonotype was seen a handful of times. The chain is built from TRBV6-6 and TRBJ2-3, with D perhaps matching TRBD1 or TRBD2 (5 bases each). This CDR3 contains 13 residues. V lost 5 bases to trimming and J lost 6 bases, with 12 bases between them. Germline V gene data show CDR1 as MNHNY and CDR2 as SVGAGI (reference sequence). CDR3 region: CASSDVGRDTQYF. The CDR3 DNA is TGTGCCAGCAGTGATGTGGGACGGGATACGCAGTATTTT.

This clonotype was counted a few times. V gene TRBV20-1 combines with J gene TRBJ2-5, with 7 nucleotides matching TRBD1. The germline V gene has CDR1 DFQATT and CDR2 SNEGSKA (reference sequence). This CDR3 has 13 amino acids. The junction had 7 bases not matched to a gene; V was cut back by 4 bases and J by 5 bases. The CDR3 DNA follows: TGCAGTGCTACCAGGACAGGCGGCGAGACCCAGTACTTC. It codes for CSATRTGGETQYF.

The chain uses TRBV3-1 and TRBJ2-5; the D is unclear. Germline CDR1 is LGHDT and CDR2 is YNNKEL (reference sequence). V was shortened by 0 bases and J by 5 bases, with 16 bases between the two germline ends. CDR3 size: 16 residues. The CDR3, as DNA: TGTGCCAGCAGCCAAGAGAGAGGATGGGGTTGGGAGACCCAGTACTTC. Amino acid sequence: CASSQERGWGWETQYF.

This chain uses TRBV6-1 with TRBJ1-2, with 9 bases identical to TRBD1. Germline V gene data show CDR1 as MNHNS and CDR2 as SASEGT. Trimming removed 7 bases from V and 5 bases from J; junction bases left unmatched: 11. CDR3 size: 15 residues. CDR3 loop: CASTPGDRDGYGYTF. The CDR3 DNA sequence: TGTGCCAGCACCCCGGGGGACAGGGACGGTTATGGCTACACCTTC.

This clonotype was recorded a few times. The chain links TRBV6-2 or TRBV6-3 to TRBJ2-1, with 7 bases that match TRBD1. V lost 6 bases to trimming and J lost 2 bases; unmatched junction nucleotides: 10. The CDR3 covers 16 residues. Looked up from germline, CDR1 is MNHEY and CDR2 is SVGEGT. Here the CDR3 DNA reads TGTGCCAGCAGATTACAGGGGAGAGACGCCTACAATGAGCAGTTCTTC. This codes for CASRLQGRDAYNEQFF.

The chain recombines TRBV4-1 with TRBJ2-5; tentative D call: TRBD1 (6 bases). V was shortened by 2 bases and J by 0 bases, with 16 bases between the two germline ends. The CDR3 length is 17 residues. Per the germline V gene, CDR1 is MGHRA and CDR2 is YSYEKL. CDR3 bases: TGCGCCAGCAGCCAACCAACAGGGAACAGGTACCAAGAGACCCAGTACTTC. Its protein product is CASSQPTGNRYQETQYF.

J is TRBJ1-2 and V is TRBV10-3; D ambiguous. The germline gives CDR1 ENHRY, CDR2 SYGVKD. CDR3 length: 12 amino acids. V gave up 2 bases and J gave up 8 bases, with 9 bases separating them. The CDR3 is CAISEPDGGYTF. In DNA, the CDR3 is TGTGCCATCAGTGAGCCCGATGGGGGCTACACCTTC.

This clonotype was counted once. One end of the junction varies from germline; a read error may be responsible. The rearrangement joins TRBV27 to TRBJ2-7; a possible D gene is TRBD1 (6 bases). CDR1 and CDR2 (germline): MNHEY, SMNVEV (reference sequence). The CDR3 contains 13 residues. This CDR3 is CASSTWDTGELYF. In DNA, the CDR3 is TGTGCCAGCAGTACCTGGGACACCGGCGAGCTGTACTTC.

This clonotype has more than one count but fewer than ten. This chain connects TRBV5-1 to TRBJ1-3, with a weak D call TRBD1 (6 bases). V was cut by 4 bases and J by 2 bases, with 13 bases left in between. CDR1 SGHRS and CDR2 YFSETQ come from the germline V gene. This CDR3 is 15 amino acids long. In nucleotides, the CDR3 is TGCGCCAGCAGCCCGATAGCAGGGGCTGGAAACACCATATATTTT. As protein: CASSPIAGAGNTIYF.

This clonotype was detected only a few times. The genes are TRBV27 and TRBJ1-5; D is undetermined. This CDR3 contains 15 residues. Looked up from germline, CDR1 is MNHEY and CDR2 is SMNVEV (reference sequence). Trimming removed 0 bases at V and 4 bases at J, with 10 bases between. The CDR3 protein is CASSLSNRGNQPQHF. The DNA of the CDR3 is TGTGCCAGCAGTTTATCGAACAGAGGAAATCAGCCCCAGCATTTT.

This clonotype occurred once. The V call is TRBV4-3, the J call TRBJ2-1, with TRBD2 matching 7 bases. Per germline, CDR1 LGHNA and CDR2 YSLEER. The CDR3 is 18 residues long. J was trimmed by 4 bases and V by 0 bases; bases with no gene match: 12. CDR3 coding DNA: TGCGCCAGCAGCCAAGATCGAGCTAGCGGAATGATTTACAATGAGCAGTTCTTC. Residues: CASSQDRASGMIYNEQFF.

This clonotype came up a few times. The gene calls are TRBV6-1 and TRBJ1-2; TRBD1 aligns across 7 bases. The CDR3 totals 14 residues. CDR1 and CDR2 (germline): MNHNS, SASEGT. Trimming removed 6 bases from V and 0 bases from J; junction bases left unmatched: 4. The CDR3 sequence is CASSWGQTNYGYTF. The CDR3 bases are TGTGCCAGCAGCTGGGGACAGACTAACTATGGCTACACCTTC.

This clonotype was observed a handful of times. The chain recombines TRBV29-1 with TRBJ1-4; D ambiguous. The V gene's germline CDR1 is SQVTM and CDR2 ANQGSEA. CDR3 length: 13 amino acids. The ends were cut back, 5 bases at V and 4 bases at J, with 11 bases in the middle. The CDR3 protein is CSVTQAINEKLFF. Here the CDR3 DNA reads TGCAGCGTTACCCAGGCGATTAATGAAAAACTGTTTTTT.

The chain recombines TRBV9 with TRBJ1-4; D unclear. The CDR3 loop spans 14 amino acids. V was cut by 2 bases and J by 6 bases, with 11 bases left in between. Germline loops: CDR1 SGDLS, CDR2 YYNGEE. CDR3 bases: TGTGCCAGCAGCGTTACCGGGTCGCATGAAAAACTGTTTTTT. Residues: CASSVTGSHEKLFF.

V and J are TRBV25-1 and TRBJ2-5; TRBD2 matches 8 bases. This CDR3 spans 18 amino acids. Trimming cost V 1 base and J 0 bases; bases outside gene matches: 10. Germline assignment: CDR1 MGHDK and CDR2 SYGVNS. CDR3 nucleotides: TGTGCCAGCAGTGAATTGGCGGGGGGCTCGCGTAACCAAGAGACCCAGTACTTC. As protein: CASSELAGGSRNQETQYF. The complete variable domain, with remaining parts taken from reference TRBV25-1 and TRBJ2-5, reads EADIYQTPRYLVIGTGKKITLECSQTMGHDKMYWYQQDPGMELHLIHYSYGVNSTEKGDLSSESTVSRIRTEHFPLTLESARPSHTSQYLCASSELAGGSRNQETQYFGPGTRLLVL.

The rearrangement joins TRBV7-3 to TRBJ2-5; 8 bases are a match to TRBD2. Germline V gene sequence: CDR1 SGHTA, CDR2 FQGTGA. CDR3 length: 13 residues. V shed 5 bases and J 7 bases; nucleotides not matched to a gene: 6. The CDR3 DNA reads as TGTGCCAGCAGCCCACCCGGGGGGGGGACCCAGTACTTC. Its protein is CASSPPGGGTQYF.

This clonotype was recorded at least ten times. The chain has TRBV29-1 and TRBJ2-5, with 7 bases identical to TRBD2. J gave up 5 bases and V 3 bases, and 18 bases lay outside the gene matches. Germline V gives CDR1 SQVTM, CDR2 ANQGSEA. The CDR3 is 17 residues long. CDR3: CSVDPVGGGTSGETQYF. The CDR3 DNA reads as TGCAGCGTTGACCCGGTTGGCGGGGGAACCTCTGGGGAGACCCAGTACTTC.

The V gene is TRBV28, the J gene TRBJ1-6; weak D call: TRBD1 (6 bases). Germline V gene lookup returns CDR1 MDHEN and CDR2 SYDVKM. The germline V and J ends were trimmed by 7 bases and 8 bases, with 18 bases remaining between them. The CDR3 extends over 15 amino acids. CDR3 loop: CASTDRERGDSPLHF. The CDR3 nucleotides read TGTGCCAGCACTGACCGCGAAAGGGGGGATTCACCCCTCCACTTT.

This clonotype has just a few counts. The rearrangement uses TRBV20-1 and TRBJ2-5, with 9 bases lining up with TRBD2. The CDR3 runs 14 residues. The germline gives CDR1 DFQATT, CDR2 SNEGSKA (reference sequence). V trimming: 6 bases; J trimming: 1 base; junction bases outside the gene matches: 6. The CDR3 protein is CSAGLAGTQETQYF. CDR3 coding DNA: TGCAGTGCAGGTCTAGCGGGGACCCAAGAGACCCAGTACTTC.

This clonotype was counted a few times. This sequence joins TRBV5-4 and TRBJ2-5, with D hard to call. Trimming pared 4 bases from V and 5 bases from J, leaving 9 bases between. CDR1 SGHNT and CDR2 YYREEE come from the germline V gene (reference sequence). CDR3 length: 12 residues. The CDR3 DNA is TGTGCCAGCAGCGCCTTAGAGGAGACCCAGTACTTC. Its protein is CASSALEETQYF.